What follows describes a single T cell receptor beta chain. This clonotype was seen only a few times. Its antigen remains unidentified. No base quality values were provided; no much bigger clone lies one nucleotide off. This record belongs to a study of blood T cells in healthy people across ages (dated by TCRdb to 2013 to 2016). For context, the study as a whole: In model experiments, template switching captured about one uniquely barcoded TCR beta cDNA molecule for every two T cells. Two additional independent replicas of 1 million unique cDNA reads from the same blood draw were analyzed for two donors (one aged 18 to 29 and one aged 80 or older). The study measured age-related changes in TCR beta repertoire diversity using deep sequencing normalized with unique cDNA molecular identifiers. The donors were divided into four age groups: young (average roughly 17 years), middle-aged (approximately 39), aged (approximately 62) and long-lived (about 80). General conclusions and limits of the study: The percentage of naive T cells measured by flow cytometry correlated strongly with observed TCR beta diversity. Estimates of total diversity based on one million sequenced T cells were considered lower bounds and underestimates. Compared with the aged group, the long-lived group had more naive CD4+ T cells, fewer expanded clones and increased TCR diversity, suggesting age selection. Because donor CMV infection status was unknown, age-related changes in expanded clonotypes were potentially confounded. As age increased, observed TCR beta diversity per million T cells dropped in a roughly linear way, and a significant reduction was already evident by age 40. Because profiling used bulk unsorted PBMCs, naive and antigen-experienced compartments could not be compared conclusively.

Trimming accounts for 0 bases at V and 5 bases at J, while the number of junction bases matched to no gene is 5. Measured from the cysteine to the phenylalanine, the CDR3 is 15 residues long. The kept DNA is CDR3 alone, 45 bases in frame from the first base. The germline V gene provides CDR1 ENHRY and CDR2 SYGVKD. The 39 donors, aged roughly 6 to 90 years, were systemically healthy Caucasian individuals from Russia. Each donor gave roughly 11 milliliters of peripheral blood, drawn into EDTA-treated Vacutainer tubes. Ficoll-Paque density-gradient centrifugation was used to isolate PBMCs, with at least 7 million per sample. Trizol reagent was used to extract total RNA from PBMCs, with at least 5.5 micrograms per sample. The percentages of naive CD45RAhigh/CD27high T cells were determined by flow cytometry on a PBMC aliquot from every donor. Library generation was performed with 5' RACE. The sequencer was an Illumina HiSeq 2500. A second roughly 7 to 11 cycle PCR used a sample-barcoded 5' primer and a J-beta primer mix. Each TCR beta cDNA molecule received a unique molecular identifier from a template-switch 5' adaptor carrying 12 random nucleotides. Each sample yielded at least 2.5 million CDR3-containing paired-end reads. First-strand cDNA was synthesized from all RNA with the Mint cDNA synthesis kit, primed by a TRBC-specific oligonucleotide. Following uracil-DNA glycosylase treatment, all cDNA underwent a first 18-cycle PCR with the universal primers M1SS and BC2_uni_R. In the authors' own workflow: For normalization, 1 million high-quality reads were randomly selected from each sample, with every read carrying a distinct molecular identifier. Instead of being binned into consensus sequences, reads that shared molecular identifiers were thrown out. MiTCR, run with a Q25 quality threshold and the strictest error-elimination algorithm, handled CDR3 identification, clonotype clustering and error correction. A nonparametric unseen species model with Euler transformation was used to estimate a lower bound on total TCR beta diversity. TCRdb reprocessed the public reads (quality trimming at Q25 with fastp, clone calling with MiXCR) and kept in-frame beta chains. CDR3 protein duplicates are merged, each entry listing the most common genes and DNA. These V and J calls derive from TCRdb rather than the authors' analysis. The sample contains 800,000 to 1,300,000 distinct CDR3 sequences, approximately 26% of them found a single time. The ten largest clones capture around 0.75% of the sample.

This same sample was also taken into another study, of T cells of mothers and their children. The second source states: Donors were nine systemically healthy Caucasian individuals: three mothers and their six children. cDNA synthesis used all of the extracted RNA, with around 1.4 ug of RNA in each 15 ul reaction. In the second PCR, the M1S primer added sample barcodes and 2-4 random nucleotides. Over 10 million TCR beta CDR3 reads came from each mother, compared with approximately 3 million reads from each child. Thymic selection shapes the output of TCR recombination in a similar way in related and unrelated pairs, and inherited differences have a minor effect. Related mother-child pairs always showed normalized repertoire overlap that was slightly higher than in unrelated mother-child pairs, though the difference was never significant. No persistent microchimeric T cell clones were detected, at a sensitivity of approximately 100 clones per million clonotypes. The study used deep NGS to compare TCR beta repertoires of mothers and children, seeking features distinguishing related mother-child pairs from unrelated individuals. On average, the children were approximately 11 +/- 4 years old, while the mothers were roughly 40 +/- 4 years old. After adapters were ligated using NEBNext reagents, the libraries underwent 100+100 nt paired-end sequencing on an Illumina HiSeq 2000. To prevent cross-contamination, the mother and child libraries were prepared one month apart and sequenced in separate runs. Between roughly 500,000 and 2,300,000 distinct TCR beta clonotypes were identified per donor. Naive TCR beta clonotypes were estimated from low-frequency clonotypes matched to each donor's FACS-determined naive share, without sorting.

The rearrangement joined TRBV10-3 to TRBJ2-7, with 9 central nucleotides matching TRBD1. The specimen was blood. This TCR was sampled from a girl aged 2-10 years in good health. CDR3 sequence: CAISESHRGPNEQYF. DNA sequence: TGTGCCATCAGTGAGTCTCACAGGGGGCCCAACGAGCAGTACTTC.